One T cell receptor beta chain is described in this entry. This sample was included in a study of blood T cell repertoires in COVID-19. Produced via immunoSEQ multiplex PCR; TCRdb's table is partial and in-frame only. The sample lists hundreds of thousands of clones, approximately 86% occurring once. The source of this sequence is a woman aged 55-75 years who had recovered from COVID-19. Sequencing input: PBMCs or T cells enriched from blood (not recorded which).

The chain's CDR3 is CASSPTGSGVGNEKLFF. The CDR3 region has the DNA TGTGCCAGCAGCCCGACAGGGTCCGGGGTGGGTAATGAAAAACTGTTTTTT. The chain carries TRBV9 and TRBJ1-4; 7 bases align to TRBD1. V shed 4 bases and J 4 bases; nucleotides not matched to a gene: 13. Germline V CDR1 and CDR2: SGDLS, YYNGEE. There are 17 residues in the CDR3.